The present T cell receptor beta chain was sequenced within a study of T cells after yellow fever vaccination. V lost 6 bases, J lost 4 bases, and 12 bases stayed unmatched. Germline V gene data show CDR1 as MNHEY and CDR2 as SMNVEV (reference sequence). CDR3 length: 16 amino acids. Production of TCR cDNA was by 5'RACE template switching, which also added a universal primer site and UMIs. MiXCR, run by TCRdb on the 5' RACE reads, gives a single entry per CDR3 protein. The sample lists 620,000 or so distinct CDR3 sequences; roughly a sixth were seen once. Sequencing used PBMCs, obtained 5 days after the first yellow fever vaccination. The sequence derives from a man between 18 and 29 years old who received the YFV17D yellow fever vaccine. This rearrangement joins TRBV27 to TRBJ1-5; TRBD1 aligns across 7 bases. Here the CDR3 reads CASSPIHRGGNQPQHF. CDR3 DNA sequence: TGTGCCAGCAGCCCAATACACAGGGGAGGGAATCAGCCCCAGCATTTT.